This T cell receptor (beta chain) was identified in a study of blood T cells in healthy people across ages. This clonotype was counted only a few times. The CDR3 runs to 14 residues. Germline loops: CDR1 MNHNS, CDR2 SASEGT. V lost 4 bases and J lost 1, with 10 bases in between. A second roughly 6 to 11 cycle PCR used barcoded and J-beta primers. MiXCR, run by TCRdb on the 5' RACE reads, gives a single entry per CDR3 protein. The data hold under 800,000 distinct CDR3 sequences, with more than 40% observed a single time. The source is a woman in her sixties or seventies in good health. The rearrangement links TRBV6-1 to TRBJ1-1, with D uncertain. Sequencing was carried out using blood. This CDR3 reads CASSVSNRNTEAFF. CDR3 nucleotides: TGTGCCAGCAGTGTAAGTAACCGGAACACTGAAGCTTTCTTT.